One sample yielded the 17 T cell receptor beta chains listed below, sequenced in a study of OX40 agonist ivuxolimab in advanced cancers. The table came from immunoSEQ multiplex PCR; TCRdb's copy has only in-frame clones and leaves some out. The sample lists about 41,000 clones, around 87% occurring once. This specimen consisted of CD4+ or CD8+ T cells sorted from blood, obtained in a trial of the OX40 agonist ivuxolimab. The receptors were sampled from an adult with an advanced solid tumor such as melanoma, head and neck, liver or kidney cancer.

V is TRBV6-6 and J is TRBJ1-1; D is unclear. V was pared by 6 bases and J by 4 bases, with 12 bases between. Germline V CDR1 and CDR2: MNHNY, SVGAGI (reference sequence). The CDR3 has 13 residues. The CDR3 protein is CASRPTSSTEAFF. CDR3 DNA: TGTGCCAGCAGACCCACATCGAGCACTGAAGCTTTCTTT.

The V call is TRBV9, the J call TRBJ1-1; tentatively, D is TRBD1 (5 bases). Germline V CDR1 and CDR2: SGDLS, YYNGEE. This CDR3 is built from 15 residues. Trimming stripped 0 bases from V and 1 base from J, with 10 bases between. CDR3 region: CASSVGSGWNTEAFF. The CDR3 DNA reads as TGTGCCAGCAGCGTAGGTTCAGGGTGGAACACTGAAGCTTTCTTT.

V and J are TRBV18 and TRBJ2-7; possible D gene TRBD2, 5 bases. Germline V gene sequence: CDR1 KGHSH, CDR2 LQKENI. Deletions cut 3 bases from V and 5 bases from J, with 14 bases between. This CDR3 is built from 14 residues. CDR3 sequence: CASSPPWAGNEQYF. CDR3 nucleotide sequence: TGTGCCAGCTCACCCCCCTGGGCGGGTAACGAGCAGTACTTC.

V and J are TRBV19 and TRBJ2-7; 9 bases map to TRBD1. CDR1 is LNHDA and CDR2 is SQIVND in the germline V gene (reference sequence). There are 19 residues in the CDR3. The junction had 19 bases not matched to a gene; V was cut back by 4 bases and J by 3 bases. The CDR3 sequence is CASSTIPGDRAHQDYEQYF. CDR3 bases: TGTGCCAGTAGTACCATCCCCGGGGACAGGGCGCACCAGGACTACGAGCAGTACTTC.

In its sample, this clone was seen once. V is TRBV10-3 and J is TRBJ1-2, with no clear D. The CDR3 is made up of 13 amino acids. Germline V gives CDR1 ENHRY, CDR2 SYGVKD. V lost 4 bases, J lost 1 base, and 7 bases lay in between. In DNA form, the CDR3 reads TGTGCCATCAGTGTCTCCAATAACTATGGCTACACCTTC. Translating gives CAISVSNNYGYTF.

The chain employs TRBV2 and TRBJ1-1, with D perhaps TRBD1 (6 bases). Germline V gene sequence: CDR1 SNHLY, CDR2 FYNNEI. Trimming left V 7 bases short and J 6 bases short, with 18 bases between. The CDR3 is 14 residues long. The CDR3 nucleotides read TGTGCCAGCACCCACAGGGCCAGGTCGGCTGAAGCTTTCTTT. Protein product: CASTHRARSAEAFF.

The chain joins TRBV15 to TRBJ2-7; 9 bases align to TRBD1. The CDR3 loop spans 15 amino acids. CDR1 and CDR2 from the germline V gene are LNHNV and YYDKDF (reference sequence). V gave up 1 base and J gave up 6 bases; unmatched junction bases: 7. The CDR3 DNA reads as TGTGCCACCAGCAGAGTGGGACAGGGCAGAAGCGAGCAGTACTTC. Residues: CATSRVGQGRSEQYF.

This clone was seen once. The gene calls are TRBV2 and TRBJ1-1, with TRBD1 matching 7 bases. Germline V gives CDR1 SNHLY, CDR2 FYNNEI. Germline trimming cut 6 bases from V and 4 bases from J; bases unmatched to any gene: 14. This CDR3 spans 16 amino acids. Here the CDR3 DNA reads TGTGCCAGCAGGAGAGTGAGAGGGGGCAGGGGCACTGAAGCTTTCTTT. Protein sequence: CASRRVRGGRGTEAFF.

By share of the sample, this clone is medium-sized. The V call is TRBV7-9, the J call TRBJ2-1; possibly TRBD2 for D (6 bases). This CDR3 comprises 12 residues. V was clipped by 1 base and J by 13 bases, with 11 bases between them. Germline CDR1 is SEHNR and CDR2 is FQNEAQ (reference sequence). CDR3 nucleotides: TGTGCCAGCAGCTTAGGACTAGTCGAACAGTTCTTC. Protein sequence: CASSLGLVEQFF.

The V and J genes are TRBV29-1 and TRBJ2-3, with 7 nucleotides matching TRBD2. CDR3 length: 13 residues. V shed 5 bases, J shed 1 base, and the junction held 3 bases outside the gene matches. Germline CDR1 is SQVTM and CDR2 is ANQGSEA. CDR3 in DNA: TGCAGCGTTAAGGCGGGAGGCACAGATACGCAGTATTTT. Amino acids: CSVKAGGTDTQYF.

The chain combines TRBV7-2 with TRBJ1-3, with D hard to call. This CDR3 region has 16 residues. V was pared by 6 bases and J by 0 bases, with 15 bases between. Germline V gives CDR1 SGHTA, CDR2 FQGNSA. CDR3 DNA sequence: TGTGCCAGCAGTCCCCGGAGAACTTCCTCTGGAAACACCATATATTTT. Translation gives CASSPRRTSSGNTIYF.

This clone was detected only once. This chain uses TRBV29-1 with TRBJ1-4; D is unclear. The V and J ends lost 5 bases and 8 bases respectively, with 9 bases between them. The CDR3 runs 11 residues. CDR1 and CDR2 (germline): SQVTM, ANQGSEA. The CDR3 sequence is CSVFTEEKLFF. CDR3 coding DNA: TGCAGCGTTTTTACAGAGGAAAAACTGTTTTTT.

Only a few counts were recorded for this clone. CDR3 nucleotide sequence: TGTGCCAGCAGCCCACCCGGAGTAGATAGAGACGAGCAGTACTTC. It is translated as CASSPPGVDRDEQYF. V usage is TRBV11-3 and J usage is TRBJ2-7, with no clear D. The CDR3 totals 15 residues. Germline V gene data show CDR1 as SGHNT and CDR2 as YENEEA. The V end was cut by 5 bases, the J end by 5 bases, with 19 bases between.

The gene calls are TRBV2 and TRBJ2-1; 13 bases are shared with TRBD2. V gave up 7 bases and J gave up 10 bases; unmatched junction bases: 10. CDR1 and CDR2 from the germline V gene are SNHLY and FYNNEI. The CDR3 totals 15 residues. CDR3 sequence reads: CASIPGLAGLREQFF. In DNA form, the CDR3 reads TGTGCCAGCATACCGGGACTAGCGGGATTACGAGAGCAGTTCTTC.

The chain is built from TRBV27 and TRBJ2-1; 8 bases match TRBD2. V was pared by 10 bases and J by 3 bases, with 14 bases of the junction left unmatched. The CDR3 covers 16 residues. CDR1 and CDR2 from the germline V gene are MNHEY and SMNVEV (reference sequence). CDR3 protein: CATKSRAGVVYNEQFF. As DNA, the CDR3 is TGTGCCACAAAATCTCGAGCGGGAGTCGTCTACAATGAGCAGTTCTTC.

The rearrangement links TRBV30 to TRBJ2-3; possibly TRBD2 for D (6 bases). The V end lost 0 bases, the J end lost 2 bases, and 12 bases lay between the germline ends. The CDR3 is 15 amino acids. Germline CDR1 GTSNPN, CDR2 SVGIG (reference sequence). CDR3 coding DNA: TGTGCCTGGAGTGTCCTGGGGCGGGACACAGATACGCAGTATTTT. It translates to CAWSVLGRDTDTQYF.

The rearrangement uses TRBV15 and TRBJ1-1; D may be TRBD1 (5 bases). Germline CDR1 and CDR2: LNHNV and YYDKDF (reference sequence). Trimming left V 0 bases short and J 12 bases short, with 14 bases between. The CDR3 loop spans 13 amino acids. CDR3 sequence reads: CATSREGTRVTFF. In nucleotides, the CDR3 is TGTGCCACCAGCAGAGAGGGGACCCGGGTAACTTTCTTT.